This T cell receptor (beta chain) was identified during a study of shared clonotypes between healthy human individuals (dated by TCRdb to the early 2020s). Describing the broader study: Three men and a couple of women, aged 18 to 49 years, made up the cohort. To increase sequencing depth and limit assay-specific biases, TCR repertoire library preparation and sequencing were carried out by different laboratories using diverse techniques. To estimate repertoire size and how much clonotypes are shared between individuals, the study performed deep sequencing of blood TCR repertoires from a handful of healthy adults. Each donor's leukapheresis produced roughly between roughly 0.85 and 9 billion PBMCs. Per donor, three plates each were used for CD4 naive and CD4 memory, two for CD8 naive, and one for CD8 memory.

TCR CDR3 regions were amplified from genomic DNA by multiplex PCR using the deep immunoSEQ assay. Extracted genomic DNA from each cell subset was distributed evenly across all wells of several immunoSEQ 96-well plates, and each plate was treated as a replicate. For sorted subsets, each replicate PCR was loaded with roughly 0.2 ug genomic DNA, equivalent to some 27,000 T cell genomes. Purified libraries were quantified with a Qubit 3.0 fluorometer, sized on a Bioanalyzer 2100, and re-quantified with the KAPA Library Quantification kit. Every immunoSEQ 96-well plate was sequenced on a separate single-read 150-cycle Illumina NextSeq 550 flow cell. In the authors' own workflow: Because only junctional sequences without quality scores were contained in the immunoSEQ output, filtering matching that applied to full-length reads could not be performed. To assign V/J genes and CDR3, sequences were annotated using PyIR, a Python wrapper for IgBLAST v1.9, with IMGT germline references. Reads with weak V/J assignments (E-value above 1e-6), missing CDR3, stop codons, out-of-frame junctions, or ambiguous translated residues were removed. V3J clonotypes were defined as sequences sharing the same inferred V gene, J gene, and CDR3 amino acid sequence. Percentage overlap between repertoires was computed as shared unique clonotypes divided by the size of the smaller repertoire. Richness of each repertoire was evaluated using RTK rarefaction, the Chao1 estimator, and Recon v2.1 estimates of unobserved clonotypes. For all TCRbeta clonotypes obtained by the gDNA method from a few donors, generation probabilities were computed with OLGA. As stored in TCRdb, this immuneACCESS dataset retains in-frame rearrangements with V and J assigned. A fraction of the clones does not appear; measured against another copy, unresolved V genes explain less than half of the discrepancy, and the remainder lacks a known reason. V and J calls plus clone size are reproduced from that table; the DNA served to infer D and trimming. The sample table shows about 1.1 million clones, and 70% to 85% are seen once. Jointly, the top ten make up 0.89% of the sample.

In this sample, this clone turned up once. Its binding antigen is unknown. No base quality values were provided; no much bigger clone lies one nucleotide off. Study-wide conclusions, independent of this receptor: Only blood was sampled, and tissue TCR repertoires likely differ from those in blood. Pairwise subsampling led to the expectation that sequencing depth would affect the degree of clonotype sharing among donors. Because the study included a small number of donors, the genetic and exposure-history diversity represented was limited. Higher generation probabilities were observed for clonotypes shared by all four sorted-subset donors than for non-shared clonotypes. Across four donors, around 5.4% of naive CD4, roughly 3.5% of naive CD8, 2.3% of memory CD4, and approximately 0.42% of memory CD8 clonotypes were shared. Incomplete sequencing was indicated by rarefaction of sorted-subset datasets, despite the large sequencing depth. Naive subsets generally had larger estimated clonotype richness than memory subsets.

The donors were healthy, HIV-negative adults who had no recently reported acute infections or vaccinations. Every donor was a Caucasian adult residing in Nashville, Tennessee, USA. CD4+ T cells were enriched through magnetic negative selection, after which naive cells were positively selected on CD45RA and the remaining negative fraction served as the memory subset. Blood was collected by leukapheresis, and PBMCs were isolated by Ficoll-Histopaque density gradient centrifugation and then cryopreserved in liquid nitrogen vapor phase. Purity and quantity of every magnetically sorted T cell population were checked by analytical flow cytometry. Each sorted fraction had its genomic DNA isolated and then quantified by UV absorbance on a Nanodrop 2000c. Clipping removes 5 bases from V and 5 bases from J, with 6 as the unmatched junction base count. The CDR1 and CDR2 encoded by the germline V gene are MDHEN and SYDVKM. Inclusive of the bounding cysteine and phenylalanine, the CDR3 is 14 residues long. Only CDR3 DNA is held: 42 bases, read in frame from base 1.

The source of this sequence is a man between 18 and 35 years old in good health. Some clones in this sample may be carry-over from other donors' samples. Specimen: memory CD4+ T cells from PBMCs. Read against the paper, the sample's cell subset or site label means: CD45RA-negative fraction. Recombination connected TRBV28 to TRBJ1-5; TRBD1 fits 7 bases in the junction. The CDR3 region reads CASSPQGIYQPQHF. The bases are TGTGCCAGCAGTCCACAGGGGATCTATCAGCCCCAGCATTTT.